This T cell receptor beta chain was sequenced for a study of shared clonotypes between healthy human individuals. Study-level information: Plates per donor: three CD4 naive, three CD4 memory, two CD8 naive, one CD8 memory.

The data were produced by immunoSEQ multiplex PCR, yet TCRdb's version contains in-frame clones alone and is incomplete. The data contain about 680,000 clones, 60% to 75% of them singletons. V was pared by 6 bases and J by 3 bases, with 6 bases between. The germline V gene encodes CDR1 MDHEN and CDR2 SYDVKM. This CDR3 comprises 11 residues. The gene calls are TRBV28 and TRBJ2-7; no clear D. This sequence was found in a woman aged 30 to 39 in good health. Sequencing was carried out using memory CD4+ T cells sorted from blood. Described subset: CD45RA-negative fraction. The chain's CDR3 is CASRVNYEQYF. CDR3 coding DNA: TGTGCCAGCAGGGTTAACTACGAGCAGTACTTC.